This T cell receptor (beta chain) was captured in a study of cytomegalovirus exposure and HLA in healthy donors. About the study: The 90 to 150 validation repertoires used the same platform as the roughly 720 first-cohort repertoires (as reported by a later analysis).

CDR3 length equals 16 residues. Germline CDR1 SGHVS, CDR2 FQNEAQ. Trimming cost V 2 bases and J 7 bases, with 15 bases left between them. Study observations and caveats: According to a subsequent analysis, TCR clusters identified in the first cohort showed a tendency to co-occur across the approximately 120 validation repertoires. Rarity held for most TCR sequences, but there were some public TCRs that occurred in many donors.

Regarding this clone: Its antigen is unknown.

The protocol was immunoSEQ multiplex PCR, while the TCRdb copy is restricted to in-frame clones and leaves out a portion. The data contain 160,000 or so clones, approximately 90% of them singletons. This sequence originates from a young man in good health and CMV-seronegative. Sample: PBMCs. The gene calls are TRBV7-8 and TRBJ1-6; the D gene is possibly TRBD1 (5 bases). The CDR3 loop reads CASSLMGPGNNSPLHF. The CDR3 DNA reads as TGTGCCAGCAGCTTAATGGGTCCAGGGAACAATTCACCCCTCCACTTT.